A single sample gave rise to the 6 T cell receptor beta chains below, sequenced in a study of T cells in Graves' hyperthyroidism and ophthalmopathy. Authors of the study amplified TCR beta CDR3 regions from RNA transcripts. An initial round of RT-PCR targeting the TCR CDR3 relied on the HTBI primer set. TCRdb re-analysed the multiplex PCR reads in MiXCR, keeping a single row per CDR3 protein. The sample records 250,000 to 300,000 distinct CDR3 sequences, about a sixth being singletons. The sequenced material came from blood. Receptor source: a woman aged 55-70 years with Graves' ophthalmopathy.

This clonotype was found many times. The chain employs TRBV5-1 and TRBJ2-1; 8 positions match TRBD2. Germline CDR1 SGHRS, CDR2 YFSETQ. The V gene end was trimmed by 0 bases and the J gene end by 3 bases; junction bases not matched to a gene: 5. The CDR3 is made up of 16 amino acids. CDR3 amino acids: CASSLGVAGGYNEQFF. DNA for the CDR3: TGCGCCAGCAGCTTGGGAGTCGCGGGAGGCTACAATGAGCAGTTCTTC.

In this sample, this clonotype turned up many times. CDR3 DNA sequence: TGTGCCAGCAGCTTATCCTCCAACTATGGCTACACCTTC. Protein product: CASSLSSNYGYTF. This chain connects TRBV11-2 to TRBJ1-2; D gene unclear. This CDR3 spans 13 amino acids. Germline assignment: CDR1 SGHAT and CDR2 FQNNGV. V was shortened by 2 bases and J by 2 bases, with 6 bases between the two germline ends.

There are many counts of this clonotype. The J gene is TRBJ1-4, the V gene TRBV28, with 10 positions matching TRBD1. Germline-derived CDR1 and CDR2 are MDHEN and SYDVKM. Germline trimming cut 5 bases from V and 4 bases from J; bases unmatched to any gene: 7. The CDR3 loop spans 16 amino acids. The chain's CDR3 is CASSDRGPAGNEKLFF. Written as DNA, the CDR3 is TGTGCCAGCAGTGACAGGGGGCCCGCGGGTAATGAAAAACTGTTTTTT. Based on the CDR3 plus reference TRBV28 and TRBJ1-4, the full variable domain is DVKVTQSSRYLVKRTGEKVFLECVQDMDHENMFWYRQDPGLGLRLIYFSYDVKMKEKGDIPEGYSVSREKKERFSLILESASTNQTSMYLCASSDRGPAGNEKLFFGSGTQLSVL.

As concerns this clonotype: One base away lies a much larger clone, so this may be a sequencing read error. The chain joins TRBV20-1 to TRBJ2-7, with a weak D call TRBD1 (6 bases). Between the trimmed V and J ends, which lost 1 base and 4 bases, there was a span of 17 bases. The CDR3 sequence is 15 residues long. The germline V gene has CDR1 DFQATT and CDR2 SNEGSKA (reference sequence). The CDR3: CSARGEGGVRYEQYF. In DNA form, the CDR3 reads TGCAGTGCTAGAGGGGAAGGGGGTGTAAGATACGAGCAGTACTTC.

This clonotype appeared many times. The CDR3: CASSPSSGNMVEQYF. The CDR3 DNA sequence: TGTGCCAGCAGCCCCTCTAGCGGGAATATGGTCGAGCAGTACTTC. The chain employs TRBV11-2 and TRBJ2-7; TRBD2 matches 9 bases. Germline CDR1 SGHAT, CDR2 FQNNGV. The CDR3 has 15 residues. The junction had 11 bases not matched to a gene; V was cut back by 5 bases and J by 6 bases. The full variable domain, completed using reference TRBV11-2 and TRBJ2-7, is EAGVAQSPRYKIIEKRQSVAFWCNPISGHATLYWYQQILGQGPKLLIQFQNNGVVDDSQLPKDRFSAERLKGVDSTLKIQPAKLEDSAVYLCASSPSSGNMVEQYFGPGTRLTVT.

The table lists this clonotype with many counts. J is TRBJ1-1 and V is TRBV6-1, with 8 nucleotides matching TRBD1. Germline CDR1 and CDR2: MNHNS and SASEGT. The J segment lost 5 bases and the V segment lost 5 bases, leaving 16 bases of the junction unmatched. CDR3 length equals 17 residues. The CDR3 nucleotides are TGTGCCAGCAGTTATTTCGGACAGGGCTTTAGGTGGACTGAAGCTTTCTTT. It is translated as CASSYFGQGFRWTEAFF.